A selection of T cell receptor beta chains follows, all from one sample in a study of T cells in Graves' hyperthyroidism and ophthalmopathy. TCRdb processed the multiplex PCR reads anew with MiXCR; each CDR3 protein has one entry. The table has under 350,000 distinct CDR3 sequences, 12% to 15% seen once; the top ten hold about a third. Sequencing was done on a sample of blood. The receptors stem from a woman aged 40 to 55 with Graves' ophthalmopathy. Both conserved end residues are part of each CDR3. A D gene is named only where the DNA matches it firmly. Rows give clone size only sometimes, using once, few, many, or a class for an expanded clone.

v_call	j_call	clone_size	d_call	cdr3_aa	cdr3_nt
TRBV6-2/TRBV6-3	TRBJ1-2	.	.	CASSYPQVPTHAYTYGYTF	TGTGCCAGCAGTTACCCACAGGTCCCGACCCATGCCTATACGTATGGCTACACCTTC
TRBV6-1	TRBJ1-6	few	TRBD1	CASSRTGVTSPLHF	TGTGCCAGCAGTCGGACAGGGGTGACTTCACCCCTCCACTTT
TRBV6-1	TRBJ2-7	.	.	CASSLTPAWNEQYF	TGTGCCAGCAGCCTAACTCCCGCATGGAATGAGCAGTACTTC
TRBV6-2/TRBV6-3	TRBJ1-2	few	.	CATSEVSGYTF	TGTGCCACCTCGGAGGTTAGTGGCTACACCTTC
TRBV20-1	TRBJ2-7	many	TRBD1	CSAKQGAYEQYF	TGCAGTGCTAAGCAGGGGGCCTACGAGCAGTACTTC
TRBV5-1	TRBJ1-1	many	.	CASSLDGPDKGAFF	TGCGCCAGCAGCTTGGACGGACCAGACAAGGGGGCTTTCTTT
TRBV14	TRBJ2-5	few	.	CASSQEPPGTLGDETQYF	TGTGCCAGCAGCCAAGAGCCACCGGGGACGTTGGGCGATGAGACCCAGTACTTC
TRBV12-3/TRBV12-4	TRBJ2-2	.	TRBD1	CASSAQGKTTGELFF	TGTGCCAGCAGTGCACAGGGGAAGACCACCGGGGAGCTGTTTTTT
TRBV19	TRBJ2-1	.	.	CASSIGRANEQFF	TGTGCCAGTAGTATAGGACGGGCCAATGAGCAGTTCTTC
TRBV30	TRBJ2-3	.	TRBD2	CAWSVTGLATDTQYF	TGTGCCTGGAGTGTGACGGGACTAGCCACAGATACGCAGTATTTT
TRBV19	TRBJ1-5	many	.	CASSKGTRNSNQPQHF	TGTGCCAGTAGTAAAGGGACACGGAATAGCAATCAGCCCCAGCATTTT
TRBV5-5	TRBJ1-2	.	.	CASGQVSYGYTF	TGTGCCAGCGGGCAGGTTAGCTATGGCTACACCTTC
TRBV5-6	TRBJ1-1	few	.	CASSLRVIAMNTEAFF	TGTGCCAGCAGCTTGCGAGTCATAGCCATGAACACTGAAGCTTTCTTT
TRBV2	TRBJ2-7	many	.	CASYDSGVRYEQYF	TGTGCCAGTTATGATTCGGGAGTTAGGTACGAGCAGTACTTC
TRBV3-1	TRBJ2-5	many	.	CASSQRPGTGGTQYF	TGTGCCAGCAGCCAAAGGCCCGGGACGGGCGGGACCCAGTACTTC
TRBV29-1	TRBJ2-5	many	.	CSVVRRPGETQYF	TGCAGCGTTGTTCGACGGCCGGGAGAGACCCAGTACTTC
TRBV28	TRBJ2-1	few	TRBD2	CASRVAGHSYNEQFF	TGTGCCAGCAGGGTAGCGGGCCACTCCTACAATGAGCAGTTCTTC
TRBV12-3/TRBV12-4	TRBJ2-2	many	.	CASSRSGRFTGELFF	TGTGCCAGCAGTCGGAGCGGGCGATTCACCGGGGAGCTGTTTTTT
TRBV7-2	TRBJ1-1	many	.	CASRPGGSLGNTEAFF	TGTGCCAGCAGACCTGGAGGATCTCTGGGGAACACTGAAGCTTTCTTT
TRBV30	TRBJ1-1	many	.	CAWGLGAATEAFF	TGTGCCTGGGGCTTGGGGGCGGCCACTGAAGCTTTCTTT
TRBV3-1	TRBJ2-5	.	.	CASSQGLWDHGTQYF	TGTGCCAGCAGCCAGGGGTTATGGGACCATGGGACCCAGTACTTC
TRBV12-3/TRBV12-4	TRBJ2-2	once	.	CASSFLTGNGELFF	TGTGCCAGCAGTTTCTTGACGGGGAACGGGGAGCTGTTTTTT
TRBV7-8	TRBJ2-1	.	TRBD2	CASSLAASGHHNEQFF	TGTGCCAGCAGCTTAGCGGCTAGCGGGCATCACAATGAGCAGTTCTTC
TRBV2	TRBJ1-6	many	.	CASIERAGPNSPLHF	TGTGCCAGCATTGAGCGGGCAGGGCCCAATTCACCCCTCCACTTT
TRBV7-2	TRBJ1-1	many	.	CASSPLGSLTEAFF	TGTGCCAGCAGCCCCCTTGGGTCCCTCACTGAAGCTTTCTTT
TRBV27	TRBJ2-1	many	.	CASSLSRVNNEQFF	TGTGCCAGCAGTTTATCTAGGGTTAACAATGAGCAGTTCTTC
TRBV7-9	TRBJ2-3	.	.	CASSNTGRPDTQYF	TGTGCCAGCAGTAACACAGGGAGACCAGATACGCAGTATTTT
TRBV7-2	TRBJ2-1	.	.	CASSWTKLYNERFF	TGTGCCAGCAGCTGGACTAAACTCTACAATGAGCGGTTCTTC
TRBV6-1	TRBJ2-1	many	TRBD2	CASSYGGGAYEQFF	TGTGCCAGCAGTTATGGCGGGGGGGCCTATGAGCAGTTCTTC
TRBV7-9	TRBJ2-7	many	TRBD1	CASSFNRGTYEQYF	TGTGCCAGCAGCTTCAACAGGGGGACATACGAGCAGTACTTC
TRBV10-3	TRBJ2-1	many	.	CAIRSLGAGVKNEQFF	TGTGCCATCCGTTCCTTAGGCGCAGGGGTTAAGAATGAGCAGTTCTTC
TRBV2	TRBJ1-2	many	TRBD1	CASSADRGLGYTF	TGTGCCAGCAGCGCGGACAGGGGGCTCGGCTACACCTTC
TRBV20-1	TRBJ1-6	.	TRBD1	CSAPQPGGRSKALHF	TGCAGTGCTCCACAACCAGGGGGGAGGAGCAAAGCCCTCCACTTT
TRBV20-1	TRBJ2-7	many	.	CSAHGLTSYEQYF	TGCAGTGCCCACGGACTCACATCCTACGAGCAGTACTTC
TRBV15	TRBJ2-7	many	TRBD1	CATSSGQGYEQYF	TGTGCCACCAGCAGCGGACAGGGGTACGAGCAGTACTTC